A few counts support the clone carrying this T cell receptor (beta chain). These data belong to a study of blood T cell repertoires in COVID-19. Across the whole study: Acute-phase and convalescent COVID-19 samples originated in the United States, Italy and Spain. PBMCs, B-cell-depleted T cells, or T cells provided the cDNA or gDNA that made up the material.

V lost 6 bases and J 12 bases, leaving 12 bases between the germline ends. CDR3 length: 11 amino acids. Germline-derived CDR1 and CDR2 are MNHEY and SVGAGI. Original data processing: Quantification of nucleated cells was approximated via reference gene primer amplification. Sequenced by immunoSEQ multiplex PCR; TCRdb stores in-frame clones only, minus some. The V and J calls and clone size come from that table; D and trimming were worked out from the DNA. The sample records 250,000 to 300,000 clones, about four fifths being singletons. The chain is built from TRBV6-5 and TRBJ2-1; D is undetermined. The source material was peripheral blood. The receptor was isolated from an older man with acute or convalescent COVID-19. The DNA for the CDR3 is TGTGCCAGCAGGGGCAGAGTAGGGCAGTTCTTC. Encoded protein: CASRGRVGQFF.